This T cell receptor (beta chain) comes out of a study of cytomegalovirus exposure and HLA in healthy donors. About the research overall: Drawn from HLA-typed donors, around 85 million unique TCRs were held in an early data release. Findings of the study overall: Serostatus for CMV was the only available immune exposure information. Looking again later, the authors saw that most CMV-associated TCR beta chains seemed HLA-restricted.

13 Jbeta primers and 60 Vbeta primers were used for the PCR. Per the authors' pipeline: The authors later counted tens of millions of unique TCR beta chains, 9 million to 14 million of them shared. Assay used: immunoSEQ multiplex PCR; TCRdb lists only in-frame clones, some missing. The DNA was the basis for D and trimming; V, J and clone size are from that table. This table has 60,000 to 70,000 clones, approximately 58% appearing once. Points on this clone: Its antigen is undetermined.

The CDR3 extends over 14 amino acids. Per germline, CDR1 MDHEN and CDR2 SYDVKM. V lost 7 bases to trimming and J lost 3 bases; unmatched junction nucleotides: 6. The chain is built from TRBV28 and TRBJ2-7; 10 nucleotides agree with TRBD2. The receptor was isolated from a woman aged 50 to 65 in good health and CMV-seronegative. Source material: PBMCs. The CDR3 region has the DNA TGTGCCAGCACCACAGGGACTAGCGTCTACGAGCAGTACTTC. It specifies CASTTGTSVYEQYF.